This TCR beta chain was documented in a study of T cells after posttransplantation cyclophosphamide. As to this clone: Its antigen remains unidentified.

With V trimmed by 8 bases and J by 3 bases, 7 bases remained unmatched. In germline, CDR1 is SQVTM, CDR2 ANQGSEA. The CDR3 totals 13 residues. Repertoires were generated with immunoSEQ multiplex PCR, while TCRdb's copy carries only in-frame clones and drops some. This sample carries 50,000 to 65,000 clones, roughly 86% of them seen once, and the ten largest clones take about 3%. Study-wide results and caveats: Donor-recipient repertoire similarity was low at 1-2 months, rising over year one. Recipient CMV seropositivity and CMV reactivation strongly tracked TRB clonality. Skin or GI-infiltrating T cells shared few TRB sequences with blood.

The gene calls are TRBV29-1 and TRBJ2-1; 7 nucleotides align to TRBD1. The sequenced sample consisted of PBMCs. This TCR derives from a man younger than 40 with a blood cancer, CMV-positive, and with a related stem cell donor. The CDR3 DNA reads as TGCAGCACCTGGGACAGAAGCTACAATGAGCAGTTCTTC. This translates into CSTWDRSYNEQFF.